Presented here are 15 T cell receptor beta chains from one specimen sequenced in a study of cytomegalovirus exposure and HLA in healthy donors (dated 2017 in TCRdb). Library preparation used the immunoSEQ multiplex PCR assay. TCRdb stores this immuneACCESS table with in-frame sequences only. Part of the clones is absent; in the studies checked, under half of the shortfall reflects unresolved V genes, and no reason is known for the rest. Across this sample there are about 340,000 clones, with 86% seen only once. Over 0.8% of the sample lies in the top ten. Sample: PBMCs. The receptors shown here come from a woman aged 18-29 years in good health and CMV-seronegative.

The CDR3 is CASSQGRGNPEQPQHF. Written as DNA, the CDR3 is TGCGCCAGCAGCCAAGGCAGAGGGAACCCGGAGCAGCCCCAGCATTTT. The chain carries TRBV4-1 and TRBJ1-5, with unresolved D. Germline-derived CDR1 and CDR2 are MGHRA and YSYEKL. V lost 1 base and J lost 7, with 17 bases in between. The CDR3 has 16 residues.

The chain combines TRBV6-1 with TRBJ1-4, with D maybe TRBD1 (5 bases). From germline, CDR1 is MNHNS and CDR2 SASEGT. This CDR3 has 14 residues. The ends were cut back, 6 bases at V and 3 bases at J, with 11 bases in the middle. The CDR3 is CASRAGWSNEKLFF. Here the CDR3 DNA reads TGTGCCAGCAGGGCAGGGTGGTCTAATGAAAAACTGTTTTTT.

The CDR3 coding sequence is TGTGCCAGTAGCCGTGGGGATACTAGCGGGCCCTACGAGCAGTACTTC. Amino acids: CASSRGDTSGPYEQYF. This rearrangement joins TRBV19 to TRBJ2-7; 9 bases fit TRBD2. The CDR3 is 16 residues long. Germline-derived CDR1 and CDR2 are LNHDA and SQIVND (reference sequence). With V trimmed by 6 bases and J by 2 bases, 11 bases remained unmatched.

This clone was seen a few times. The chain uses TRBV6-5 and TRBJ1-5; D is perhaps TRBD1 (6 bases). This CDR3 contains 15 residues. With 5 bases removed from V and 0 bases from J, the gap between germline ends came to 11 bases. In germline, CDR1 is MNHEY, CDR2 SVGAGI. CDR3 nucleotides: TGTGCCAGCAGTCCAGGGGACAATAGCAATCAGCCCCAGCATTTT. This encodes CASSPGDNSNQPQHF.

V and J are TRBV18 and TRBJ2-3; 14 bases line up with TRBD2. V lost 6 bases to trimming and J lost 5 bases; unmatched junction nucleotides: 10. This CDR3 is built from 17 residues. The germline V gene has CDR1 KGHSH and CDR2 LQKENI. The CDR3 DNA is TGTGCCAGCTCCCTCAGGACTAGCGGGGGGTTCGGAGATACGCAGTATTTT. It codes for CASSLRTSGGFGDTQYF.

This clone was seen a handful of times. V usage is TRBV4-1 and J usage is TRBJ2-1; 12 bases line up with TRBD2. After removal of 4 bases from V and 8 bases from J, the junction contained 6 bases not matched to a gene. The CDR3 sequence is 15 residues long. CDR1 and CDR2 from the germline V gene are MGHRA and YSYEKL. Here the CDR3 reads CASSPSGREYDEQFF. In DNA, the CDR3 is TGCGCCAGCAGCCCTAGCGGGAGGGAGTATGATGAGCAGTTCTTC.

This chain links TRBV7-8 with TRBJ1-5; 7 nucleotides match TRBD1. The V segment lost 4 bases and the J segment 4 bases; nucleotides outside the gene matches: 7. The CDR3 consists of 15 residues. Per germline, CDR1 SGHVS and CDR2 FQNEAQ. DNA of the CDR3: TGTGCCAGCAGCTCTAGCCGGGACAGAAATCAGCCCCAGCATTTT. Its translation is CASSSSRDRNQPQHF.

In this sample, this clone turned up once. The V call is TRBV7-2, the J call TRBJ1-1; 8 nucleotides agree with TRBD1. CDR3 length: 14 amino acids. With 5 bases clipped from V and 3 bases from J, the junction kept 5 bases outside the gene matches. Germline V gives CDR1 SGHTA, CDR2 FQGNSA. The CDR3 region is CASSPDRDDTEAFF. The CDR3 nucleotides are TGTGCCAGCAGCCCGGACAGGGACGACACTGAAGCTTTCTTT.

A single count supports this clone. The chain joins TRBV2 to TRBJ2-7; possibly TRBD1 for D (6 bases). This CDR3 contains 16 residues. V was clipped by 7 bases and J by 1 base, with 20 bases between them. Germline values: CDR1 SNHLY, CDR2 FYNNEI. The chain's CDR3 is CASIAGGWGSSYEQYF. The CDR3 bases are TGTGCCAGCATTGCTGGGGGCTGGGGTTCATCCTACGAGCAGTACTTC.

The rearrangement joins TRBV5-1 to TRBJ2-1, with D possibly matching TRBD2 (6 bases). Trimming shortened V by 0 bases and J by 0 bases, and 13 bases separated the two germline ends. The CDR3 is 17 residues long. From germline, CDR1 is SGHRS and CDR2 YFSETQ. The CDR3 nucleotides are TGCGCCAGCAGCTTGGTTGGAGCGGGTAGCTCCTACAATGAGCAGTTCTTC. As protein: CASSLVGAGSSYNEQFF.

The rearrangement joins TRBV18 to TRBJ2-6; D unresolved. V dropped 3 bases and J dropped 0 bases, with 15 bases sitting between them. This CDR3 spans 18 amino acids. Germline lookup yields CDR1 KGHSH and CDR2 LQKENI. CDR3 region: CASSPHNGVFSGANVLTF. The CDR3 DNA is TGTGCCAGCTCACCGCATAACGGAGTCTTCTCTGGGGCCAACGTCCTGACTTTC.

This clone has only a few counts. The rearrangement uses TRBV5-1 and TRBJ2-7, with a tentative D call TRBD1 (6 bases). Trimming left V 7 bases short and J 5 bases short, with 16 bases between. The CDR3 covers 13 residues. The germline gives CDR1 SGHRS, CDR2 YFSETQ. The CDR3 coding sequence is TGCGCCAGCCATAACTTACAGGGCCACGAGCAGTACTTC. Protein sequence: CASHNLQGHEQYF.

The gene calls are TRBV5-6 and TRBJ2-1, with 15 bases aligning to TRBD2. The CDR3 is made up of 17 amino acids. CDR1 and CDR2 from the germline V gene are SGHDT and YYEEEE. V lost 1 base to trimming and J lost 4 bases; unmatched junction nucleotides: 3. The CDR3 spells CASSLIGTSGRYNEQFF. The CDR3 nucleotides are TGTGCCAGCAGCTTGATTGGGACTAGCGGGAGGTACAATGAGCAGTTCTTC. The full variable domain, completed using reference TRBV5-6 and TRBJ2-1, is DAGVTQSPTHLIKTRGQQVTLRCSPKSGHDTVSWYQQALGQGPQFIFQYYEEEERQRGNFPDRFSGHQFPNYSSELNVNALLLGDSALYLCASSLIGTSGRYNEQFFGPGTRLTVL.

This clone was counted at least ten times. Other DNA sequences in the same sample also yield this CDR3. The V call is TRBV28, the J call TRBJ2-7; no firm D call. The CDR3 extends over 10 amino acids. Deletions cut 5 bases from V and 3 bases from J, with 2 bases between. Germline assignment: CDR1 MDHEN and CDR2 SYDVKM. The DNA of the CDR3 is TGTGCCAGCAGTCGCTACGAGCAGTACTTC. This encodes CASSRYEQYF.

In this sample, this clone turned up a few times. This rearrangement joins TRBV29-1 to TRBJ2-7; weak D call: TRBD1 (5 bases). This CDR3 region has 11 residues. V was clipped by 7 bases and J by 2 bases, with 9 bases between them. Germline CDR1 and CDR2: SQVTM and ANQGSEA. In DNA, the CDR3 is TGCAGCGGGCTGACAGCCTACGAGCAGTACTTC. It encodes CSGLTAYEQYF.